This TCR beta chain comes out of a study of regulatory T cells in long-lasting Graves disease (dated by TCRdb to the early 2020s). Context from the whole study: Persistent Graves' disease meant more than 5 years of antithyroid drug treatment with TSH receptor autoantibodies that stayed positive. This study used TCR sequencing and RNA sequencing of peripheral blood to compare persistent Graves' disease patients against newly diagnosed Graves' disease patients. The study was registered as a clinical trial and conducted in China. A total of 35 or so samples were covered by TCR sequencing, comprising 13 persistent and around 20 newly diagnosed Graves' disease patients. Persistent Graves' disease patients in the clinical cohort had taken antithyroid drugs for approximately 10 years on average. The paper as a whole reports these results and caveats: The small sample size was acknowledged by the authors as a limitation that may reduce accuracy. Sequencing and analysis were restricted to the TCR beta chain. Because the primary lesion, thyroid tissue, could not be accessed, the study looked at peripheral blood alone. Compared with newly diagnosed patients, persistent Graves' disease patients had lower TCR Shannon entropy and fewer highly expanded clones, which suggests clonal expansion. A larger number of public clonotypes was shared among persistent patients (fewer than 3,000) than among newly diagnosed patients (roughly 970).

The time point label here, explained by the study, means: persistent/refractory GD, antithyroid drugs over 5 years with positive TRAb. RNA was extracted from PBMCs in TRIzol for both TCR sequencing and RNA sequencing. The diagnosis of Graves' disease was made according to American Thyroid Association guidelines. The patients came from an endocrinology department in Xi'an, China. Each patient gave approximately 8.8 milliliters of peripheral blood, collected in an EDTA anticoagulant tube. PBMCs were isolated by Ficoll Paque Plus density gradient separation without further T cell sorting. RNA quality was checked with an Agilent 2100 Bioanalyzer and agarose gel, and concentration with a NanoDrop 2000. Only a few counts were recorded for this clonotype. Its recognized antigen is unknown. No base quality values were provided; no much bigger clone lies one nucleotide off. Libraries were constructed by multiplex PCR. The sample was run on an Illumina HiSeq 4000. CDR3 regions were amplified by Arm-PCR with iRepertoire HTBI primers to construct TCR beta libraries. PCR products were gel purified before sequencing. The source study handled its data this way. Gene usage analysis of CDR3 amino acid clonotypes used the approximately 62 TRBV and around 13 TRBJ segments found across samples. Filtered high-quality paired reads were merged into contigs using COPE and FqMerger. BLAST was used to align contigs to IMGT TRBV, TRBD and TRBJ reference genes, with CDR3 defined following IMGT. Clonotypes above 0.1% frequency were classified as highly expanded clones. Repertoire diversity was measured by Shannon entropy, and V-J evenness by the Gini coefficient. Public clonotypes were defined as clonotypes shared by more than one individual. TCRdb trimmed public reads at Q25 via fastp, called clones via MiXCR and kept in-frame beta chains. Records with the same CDR3 protein are collapsed into one entry carrying the most frequent genes and DNA. In this record, the V and J calls reflect TCRdb's handling and not the investigators' own analysis. Here the sample has approximately 400,000 distinct CDR3 sequences; around a quarter occur a single time. Approximately 26% of the sample goes to the ten largest clones.

This specimen was peripheral blood mononuclear cells (PBMCs), taken when the disease was refractory, from a patient treated with antithyroid drugs. The clonotype originates from a female donor with Graves disease.

CDR3 region: CASSLSGAHTEAFF. The DNA sequence reads TGTGCCAGCAGCTTGTCAGGCGCTCACACTGAAGCTTTCTTT. The chain couples TRBV11-3 to TRBJ1-1; the D gene identity is not certain. CDR1 and CDR2, looked up from the germline V gene, are SGHNT and YENEEA. The cysteine opens and the phenylalanine closes a CDR3 of 14 amino acids. Solely the CDR3 DNA is kept, with 42 bases framed from the first base. V sheds 3 bases and J sheds 3 bases, leaving 11 bases between their ends.